This TCR beta chain appears in the sequencing data of a study of T-cell reconstitution after alpha-beta-depleted transplantation in children. This clonotype was counted a few times. Trimming pared 3 bases from V and 0 bases from J, leaving 5 bases between. This CDR3 is built from 14 residues. During its preparation, the TCRbeta library received unique molecular identifiers. Each CDR3 protein gets one entry after TCRdb re-called the PCR reads with MiXCR. The sample has 250,000 to 300,000 distinct CDR3 sequences, around 9.6% seen once; the top ten hold roughly 9.1%. This chain uses TRBV12-3 or TRBV12-4 with TRBJ2-2; D gene ambiguous. The sample was PBMCs from the stem cell graft donor, taken from the stem cell graft. This TCR came from a human donor who donated a stem cell graft to a child with SCID. CDR3 nucleotides: TGTGCCAGCAGTTTTGAATCGAACACCGGGGAGCTGTTTTTT. It codes for CASSFESNTGELFF.